These 14 T cell receptor beta chains originate from one sample sequenced in a study of blood T cells in healthy people across ages. PCR was performed a second time for about 7 to 12 cycles using a sample-barcoded 5' primer and a J-beta primer mix. TCRdb fed the 5' RACE reads into MiXCR, producing one record per CDR3 protein. Here the sample spans 540,000 or so distinct CDR3 sequences, 27% being singletons. Sequencing used blood. Receptors originate from a woman between 65 and 79 years old in good health.

As concerns this clonotype: The junction shows a germline mismatch at one end, possibly a read error. The V call is TRBV10-3, the J call TRBJ1-5; tentatively, D is TRBD1 (5 bases). This CDR3 comprises 16 residues. CDR1 is ENHRY, CDR2 SYGVKD, per germline. The CDR3 bases are TGTGCCATCAGGTCCGGGACGGACAATAGCAATCAGCCCCAGCGTTTT. Translating gives CAIRSGTDNSNQPQRF.

This clonotype was seen many times. The CDR3 protein is CASSLDGLGGETQYF. Written as DNA, the CDR3 is TGTGCCAGCAGCTTAGACGGACTAGGCGGGGAGACCCAGTACTTC. The chain is built from TRBV7-2 and TRBJ2-5; 7 bases map to TRBD2. Germline V gene sequence: CDR1 SGHTA, CDR2 FQGNSA. After removal of 1 base from V and 5 bases from J, the junction contained 7 bases not matched to a gene. The CDR3 sequence is 15 residues long. The variable domain in full, with the rest retrieved from reference TRBV7-2 and TRBJ2-5, is GAGVSQSPSNKVTEKGKDVELRCDPISGHTALYWYRQSLGQGLEFLIYFQGNSAPDKSGLPSDRFSAERTGGSVSTLTIQRTQQEDSAVYLCASSLDGLGGETQYFGPGTRLLVL.

Of note for this clonotype: A read error may produce the germline difference seen at one junction end. V usage is TRBV10-3 and J usage is TRBJ2-6; TRBD1 might be the D (5 bases). The V gene's germline CDR1 is ENHRY and CDR2 SYGVKD. The CDR3 loop spans 15 amino acids. The chain's CDR3 is CAISESNSGANVLIF. The CDR3 coding sequence is TGTGCCATCAGTGAGTCGAACTCTGGGGCCAACGTCCTGATTTTC.

V usage is TRBV20-1 and J usage is TRBJ1-4; D not resolved. The V end lost 3 bases, the J end lost 4 bases, and 15 bases lay between the germline ends. The CDR3 totals 15 residues. CDR1 and CDR2 (germline): DFQATT, SNEGSKA (reference sequence). The CDR3 DNA is TGCAGTGCTAGTGCGGCCAGGAGAGATAATGAAAAACTGTTTTTT. Amino acid sequence: CSASAARRDNEKLFF.

The V and J genes are TRBV5-1 and TRBJ1-1; possibly TRBD1 for D (6 bases). Germline V lookup: CDR1 SGHRS, CDR2 YFSETQ. The CDR3 totals 16 residues. Deletions cut 2 bases from V and 4 bases from J, with 18 bases between. CDR3 amino acids: CASSLSRGTGGTEAFF. The CDR3 DNA reads as TGCGCCAGCAGCTTAAGCAGGGGAACTGGAGGCACTGAAGCTTTCTTT.

This clonotype was counted between two and nine times. V and J are TRBV7-2 and TRBJ1-1; D gene ambiguous. Trimming stripped 1 base from V and 0 bases from J, with 6 bases between. The CDR3 spans 14 residues. Germline V lookup: CDR1 SGHTA, CDR2 FQGNSA. The DNA for the CDR3 is TGTGCCAGCAGCTTAGATCTGGTGAACACTGAAGCTTTCTTT. Translated, it gives CASSLDLVNTEAFF.

The chain has TRBV7-2 and TRBJ2-5; TRBD1 matches at 7 bases. This CDR3 contains 15 residues. The germline CDR1 and CDR2 sequences are SGHTA and FQGNSA. The V and J ends lost 0 bases and 1 base, in that order; junction bases with no gene match: 2. The CDR3 loop reads CASSLATGSQETQYF. The CDR3 DNA follows: TGTGCCAGCAGCTTAGCGACAGGGTCCCAAGAGACCCAGTACTTC.

This clonotype was recorded a few times. The chain uses TRBV3-1 and TRBJ2-1, with 11 nucleotides matching TRBD2. The J segment lost 12 bases and the V segment lost 3 bases, leaving 1 base of the junction unmatched. The CDR3 covers 12 residues. CDR1 LGHDT and CDR2 YNNKEL come from the germline V gene (reference sequence). CDR3 nucleotides: TGTGCCAGCAGCCACCTAGCGGGGGGGCAGTTCTTC. This encodes CASSHLAGGQFF.

This chain connects TRBV7-9 to TRBJ2-5, with D possibly being TRBD1 (6 bases). The J call may be incorrect, as the DNA end agrees better with TRBJ2-7. This CDR3 contains 15 residues. CDR1 and CDR2 (germline): SEHNR, FQNEAQ (reference sequence). Here the CDR3 reads CASSSQRGISYEQYF. The CDR3 DNA follows: TGTGCCAGCAGCTCGCAGAGGGGGATCTCCTACGAGCAGTACTTC.

The gene calls are TRBV5-1 and TRBJ2-3; 7 bases are shared with TRBD1. CDR3 size: 14 residues. V trimming: 2 bases; J trimming: 5 bases; junction bases outside the gene matches: 5. CDR1 and CDR2 from the germline V gene are SGHRS and YFSETQ. CDR3 bases: TGCGCCAGCAGCTTAGGGACAGCCCAAGATACGCAGTATTTT. Protein product: CASSLGTAQDTQYF.

The V gene is TRBV6-2 or TRBV6-3, the J gene TRBJ1-1; D gene uncertain. The CDR3 length is 13 residues. Germline assignment: CDR1 MNHEY and CDR2 SVGEGT. The V end lost 5 bases, the J end lost 5 bases, and 12 bases lay between the germline ends. CDR3 sequence reads: CASSGRPRTEAFF. The CDR3 DNA is TGTGCCAGCAGTGGGAGGCCCCGAACTGAAGCTTTCTTT.

As to this clonotype: This CDR3 is missing its conserved last phenylalanine or tryptophan, likely due to a read error. No DNA is shown, since the ends of the CDR3 on it are uncertain; the CDR3 is the one TCRdb lists. The rearrangement joins TRBV2 to TRBJ2-7; the DNA was not compared with TRBD1, the D call given in the table. The CDR3 contains 13 residues when both ends are counted. The germline CDR1 and CDR2 sequences are SNHLY and FYNNEI. The CDR3 spells CASSEEMGTGGKI.

The genes are TRBV29-1 and TRBJ2-5; 12 positions agree with TRBD2. The DNA end is a closer match to TRBJ2-7, so the J assignment may be wrong. Germline CDR1 is SQVTM and CDR2 is ANQGSEA. CDR3 length equals 13 residues. The DNA of the CDR3 is TGCAGCGCTGCTAGCGGGGGGGCCTACGAGCAGTACTTC. It specifies CSAASGGAYEQYF.

This chain uses TRBV5-1 with TRBJ1-1; TRBD1 might be the D (5 bases). The CDR3 runs to 16 residues. The V and J ends lost 2 bases and 1 base respectively, with 15 bases between them. The germline gives CDR1 SGHRS, CDR2 YFSETQ. CDR3: CASSLIGAKANTEAFF. CDR3 sequence (DNA): TGCGCCAGCAGCTTAATAGGGGCGAAGGCGAACACTGAAGCTTTCTTT.